This T cell receptor (beta chain) was profiled in a study of blood T cell repertoires in COVID-19. Study-wide context: There were acute and convalescent COVID-19 samples, and they came from the United States, Italy and Spain. From T cells, B-cell-depleted T cells, or PBMCs came the material, which was cDNA or gDNA.

The J segment lost 6 bases and the V segment lost 5 bases, leaving 10 bases of the junction unmatched. CDR3 length: 14 residues. Germline CDR1 SGHVS, CDR2 FQNEAQ. As originally analysed: Amplified reference gene primers provided the basis for estimating nucleated cell counts. Here immunoSEQ multiplex PCR was the method, and the copy in TCRdb shows in-frame clones only, minus some. The V and J calls and clone size come from that table; D and trimming were worked out from the DNA. Found here are under 250,000 clones, 84% of them singletons; the top ten hold about 4.2%. The sample comprised peripheral blood. The chain joins TRBV7-8 to TRBJ2-7, with 7 nucleotides matching TRBD2. This receptor was taken from a man between 45 and 60 years old with active or convalescent COVID-19. In DNA, the CDR3 is TGTGCCAGCAGCGTTAGGACTAGGTGGGGCGAGCAGTACTTC. It encodes CASSVRTRWGEQYF.